This TCR beta chain was sequenced in a study of cytomegalovirus exposure and HLA in healthy donors. Study information: An earlier analysis found some 100 million unique TCR beta sequences from 200 million or so T cells.

With respect to this clone: Its specificity is not known.

V lost 0 bases to trimming and J lost 1 base; unmatched junction nucleotides: 5. In germline, CDR1 is MNHEY, CDR2 SVGAGI. CDR3 size: 16 residues. PCR employed 60 Vbeta and 13 Jbeta primers. How the authors handled the data: Later analysis identified tens of millions of unique TCR beta chains, around 10 million shared. Produced via immunoSEQ multiplex PCR; TCRdb's table is partial and in-frame only. V and J calls and clone size are those listed in that table; D and trimming were worked out from the DNA. The repertoire holds around 55,000 clones, with 65% to 80% as singletons. Study-wide points: TCR beta sequences reportedly predicted most subjects' HLA-A and HLA-B alleles accurately. Later analysis showed TCR association rates varying by HLA locus, highest for DRB1 and lowest for HLA-C.

Source material: PBMCs. The chain is built from TRBV6-5 and TRBJ2-7; 8 bases agree with TRBD1. This sequence was found in a man aged 35-49 years in good health and CMV-seropositive. CDR3 residues: CASSYSSGTGSYEQYF. CDR3 nucleotide sequence: TGTGCCAGCAGTTACTCCTCCGGGACAGGATCCTACGAGCAGTACTTC.